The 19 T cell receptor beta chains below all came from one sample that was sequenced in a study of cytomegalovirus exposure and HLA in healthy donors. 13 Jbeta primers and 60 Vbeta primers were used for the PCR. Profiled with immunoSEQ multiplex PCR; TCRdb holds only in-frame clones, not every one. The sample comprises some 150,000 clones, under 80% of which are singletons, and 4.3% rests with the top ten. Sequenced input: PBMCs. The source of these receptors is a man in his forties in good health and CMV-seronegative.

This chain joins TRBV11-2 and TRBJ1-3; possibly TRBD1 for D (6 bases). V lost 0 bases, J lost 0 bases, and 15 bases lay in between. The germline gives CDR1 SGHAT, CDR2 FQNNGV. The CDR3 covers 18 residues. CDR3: CASSLDVGRGGSGNTIYF. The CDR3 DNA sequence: TGTGCCAGCAGCTTAGATGTTGGCAGGGGTGGCTCTGGAAACACCATATATTTT.

The CDR3 reads CATSPAGTPYNEQFF. CDR3 nucleotide sequence: TGTGCCACCTCTCCAGCCGGGACACCCTACAATGAGCAGTTCTTC. This rearrangement joins TRBV6-1 to TRBJ2-1; tentatively, D is TRBD1 (6 bases). The CDR3 loop spans 15 amino acids. Germline V gene data show CDR1 as MNHNS and CDR2 as SASEGT. Trimming shortened V by 10 bases and J by 2 bases, and 18 bases separated the two germline ends.

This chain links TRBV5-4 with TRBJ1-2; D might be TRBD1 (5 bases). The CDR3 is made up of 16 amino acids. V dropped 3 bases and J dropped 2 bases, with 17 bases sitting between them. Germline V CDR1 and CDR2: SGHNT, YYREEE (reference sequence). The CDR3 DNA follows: TGTGCCAGCAGCTCGATCCAGAGGACATCCAACTATGGCTACACCTTC. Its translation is CASSSIQRTSNYGYTF.

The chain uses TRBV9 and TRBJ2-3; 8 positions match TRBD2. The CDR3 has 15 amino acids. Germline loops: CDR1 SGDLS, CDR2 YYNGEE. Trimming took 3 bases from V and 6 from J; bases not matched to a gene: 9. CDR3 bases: TGTGCCAGCAGCGCACCTGGACTAGCTAGCGATACGCAGTATTTT. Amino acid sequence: CASSAPGLASDTQYF.

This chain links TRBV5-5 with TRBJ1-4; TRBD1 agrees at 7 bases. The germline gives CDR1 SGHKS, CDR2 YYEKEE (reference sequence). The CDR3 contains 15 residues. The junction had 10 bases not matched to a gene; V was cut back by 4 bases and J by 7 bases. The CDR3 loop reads CASSLRDREGEKLFF. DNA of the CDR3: TGTGCCAGCAGCCTCAGAGACAGGGAAGGTGAAAAACTGTTTTTT.

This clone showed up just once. In DNA, the CDR3 is TGTGCCAGCAGCGTAGGGGGGGGGATGTCGGTCTATGGCTACACCTTC. It specifies CASSVGGGMSVYGYTF. V and J are TRBV9 and TRBJ1-2, with D perhaps TRBD1 (5 bases). The CDR3 covers 16 residues. Germline CDR1 is SGDLS and CDR2 is YYNGEE. V shed 0 bases and J shed 4 bases, with 16 bases lying between them.

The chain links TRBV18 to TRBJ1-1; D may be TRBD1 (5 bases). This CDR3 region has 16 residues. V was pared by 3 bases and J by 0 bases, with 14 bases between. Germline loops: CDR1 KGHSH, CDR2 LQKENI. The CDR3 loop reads CASSPGGGALNTEAFF. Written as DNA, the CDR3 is TGTGCCAGCTCACCTGGTGGAGGGGCCCTGAACACTGAAGCTTTCTTT.

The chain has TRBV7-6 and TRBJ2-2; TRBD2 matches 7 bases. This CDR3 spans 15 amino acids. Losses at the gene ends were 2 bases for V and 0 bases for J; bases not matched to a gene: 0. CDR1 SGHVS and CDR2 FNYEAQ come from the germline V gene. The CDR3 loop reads CASSLLAANTGELFF. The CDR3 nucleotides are TGTGCCAGCAGCTTACTAGCGGCGAACACCGGGGAGCTGTTTTTT. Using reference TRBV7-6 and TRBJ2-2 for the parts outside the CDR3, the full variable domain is GAGVSQSPRYKVTKRGQDVALRCDPISGHVSLYWYRQALGQGPEFLTYFNYEAQQDKSGLPNDRFSAERPEGSISTLTIQRTEQRDSAMYRCASSLLAANTGELFFGEGSRLTVL.

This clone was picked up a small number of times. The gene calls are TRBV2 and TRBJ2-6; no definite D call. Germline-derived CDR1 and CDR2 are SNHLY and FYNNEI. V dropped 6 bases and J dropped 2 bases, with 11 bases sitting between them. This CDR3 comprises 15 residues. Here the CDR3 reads CASRGDRPGANVLTF. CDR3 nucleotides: TGTGCCAGCAGAGGAGACCGGCCTGGGGCCAACGTCCTGACTTTC.

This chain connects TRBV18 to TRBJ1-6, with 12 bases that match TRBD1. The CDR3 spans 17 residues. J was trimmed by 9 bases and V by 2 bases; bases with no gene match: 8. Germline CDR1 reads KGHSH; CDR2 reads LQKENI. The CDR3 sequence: CASSPSPGQGASSPLHF. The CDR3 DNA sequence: TGTGCCAGCTCACCATCACCGGGACAGGGGGCCAGTTCACCCCTCCACTTT.

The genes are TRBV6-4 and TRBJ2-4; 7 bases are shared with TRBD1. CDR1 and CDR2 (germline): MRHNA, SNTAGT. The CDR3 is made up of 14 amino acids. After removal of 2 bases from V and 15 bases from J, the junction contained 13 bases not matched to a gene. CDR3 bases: TGTGCCAGCAGTGACGGCAGGGGGACGATCTGGGGGTACTTC. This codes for CASSDGRGTIWGYF.

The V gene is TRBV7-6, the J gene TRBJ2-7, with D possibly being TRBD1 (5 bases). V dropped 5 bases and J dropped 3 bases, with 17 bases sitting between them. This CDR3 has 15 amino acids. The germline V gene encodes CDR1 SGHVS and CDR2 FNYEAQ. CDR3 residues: CASSLFQGYLYEQYF. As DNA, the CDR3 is TGTGCCAGCAGCCTATTCCAGGGATACCTCTACGAGCAGTACTTC.

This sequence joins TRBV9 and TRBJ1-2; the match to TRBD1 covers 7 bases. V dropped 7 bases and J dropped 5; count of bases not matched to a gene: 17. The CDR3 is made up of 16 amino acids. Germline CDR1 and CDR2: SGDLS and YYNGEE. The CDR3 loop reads CASSTGDHPSLYGYTF. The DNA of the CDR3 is TGTGCCAGCTCTACAGGGGATCACCCTTCCCTTTATGGCTACACCTTC.

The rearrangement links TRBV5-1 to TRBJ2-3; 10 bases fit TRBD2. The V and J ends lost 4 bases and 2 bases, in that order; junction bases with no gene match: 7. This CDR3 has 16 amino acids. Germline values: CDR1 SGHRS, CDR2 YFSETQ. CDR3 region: CASSGLAGAFTDTQYF. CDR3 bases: TGCGCCAGCAGCGGTCTAGCGGGGGCCTTCACAGATACGCAGTATTTT.

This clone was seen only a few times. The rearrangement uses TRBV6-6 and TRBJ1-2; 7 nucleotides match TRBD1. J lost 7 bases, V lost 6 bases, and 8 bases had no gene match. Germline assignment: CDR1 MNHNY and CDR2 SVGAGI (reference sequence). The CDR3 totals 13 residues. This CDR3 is CASSNEGARGYTF. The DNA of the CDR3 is TGTGCCAGCAGCAACGAGGGGGCTCGTGGCTACACCTTC.

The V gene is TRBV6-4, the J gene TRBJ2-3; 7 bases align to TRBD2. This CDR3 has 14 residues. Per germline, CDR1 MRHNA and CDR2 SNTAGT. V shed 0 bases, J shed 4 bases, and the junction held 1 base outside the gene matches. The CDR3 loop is CASSDSRGADTQYF. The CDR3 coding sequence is TGTGCCAGCAGTGACTCTCGGGGGGCAGATACGCAGTATTTT.

CDR3 coding DNA: TGTGCCAGCAGCACACGAGGGAATCAGCCCCAGCATTTT. Translating it yields CASSTRGNQPQHF. This chain uses TRBV13 with TRBJ1-5; D is undetermined. CDR3 length equals 13 residues. V was clipped by 5 bases and J by 4 bases, with 9 bases between them. Per the germline V gene, CDR1 is PRHDT and CDR2 is FYEKMQ (reference sequence).

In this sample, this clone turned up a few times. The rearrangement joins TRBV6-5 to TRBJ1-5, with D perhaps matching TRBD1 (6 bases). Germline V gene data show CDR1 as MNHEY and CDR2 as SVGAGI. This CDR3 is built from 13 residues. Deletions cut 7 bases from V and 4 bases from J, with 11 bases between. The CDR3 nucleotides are TGTGCCAGCAAACAGGGAGGGAATCAGCCCCAGCATTTT. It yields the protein CASKQGGNQPQHF.

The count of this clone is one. This CDR3 is CASSARGGDGPNTGELFF. As DNA, the CDR3 is TGTGCCAGCAGCGCCAGAGGGGGGGACGGCCCGAACACCGGGGAGCTGTTTTTT. The chain uses TRBV11-2 and TRBJ2-2; the D gene is possibly TRBD2 (7 bases). Looked up from germline, CDR1 is SGHAT and CDR2 is FQNNGV. This CDR3 has 18 residues. The ends were cut back, 5 bases at V and 0 bases at J, with 19 bases in the middle.